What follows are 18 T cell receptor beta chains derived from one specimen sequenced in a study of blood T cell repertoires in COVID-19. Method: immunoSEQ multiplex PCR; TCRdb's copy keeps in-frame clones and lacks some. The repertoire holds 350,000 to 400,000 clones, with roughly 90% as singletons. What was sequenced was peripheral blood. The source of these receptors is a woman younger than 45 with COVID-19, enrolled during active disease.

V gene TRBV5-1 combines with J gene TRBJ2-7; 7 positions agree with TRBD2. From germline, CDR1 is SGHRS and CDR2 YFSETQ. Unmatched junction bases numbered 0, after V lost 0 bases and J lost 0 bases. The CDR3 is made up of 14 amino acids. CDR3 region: CASSLGGSSYEQYV. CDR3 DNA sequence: TGCGCCAGCAGCTTGGGCGGGAGCTCCTACGAGCAGTACGTC.

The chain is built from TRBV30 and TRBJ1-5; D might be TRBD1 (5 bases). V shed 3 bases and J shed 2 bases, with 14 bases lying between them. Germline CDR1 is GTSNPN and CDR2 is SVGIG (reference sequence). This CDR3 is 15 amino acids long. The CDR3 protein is CAWSPPRGGNQPQHF. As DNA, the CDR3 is TGTGCCTGGAGCCCCCCGCGGGGGGGCAATCAGCCCCAGCATTTT.

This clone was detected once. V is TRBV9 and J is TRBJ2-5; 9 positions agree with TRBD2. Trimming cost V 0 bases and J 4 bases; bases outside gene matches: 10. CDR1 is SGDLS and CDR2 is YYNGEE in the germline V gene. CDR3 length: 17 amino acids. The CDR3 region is CASSVGFGGGARETQYF. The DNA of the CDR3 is TGTGCCAGCAGCGTAGGATTCGGCGGGGGGGCGAGAGAGACCCAGTACTTC.

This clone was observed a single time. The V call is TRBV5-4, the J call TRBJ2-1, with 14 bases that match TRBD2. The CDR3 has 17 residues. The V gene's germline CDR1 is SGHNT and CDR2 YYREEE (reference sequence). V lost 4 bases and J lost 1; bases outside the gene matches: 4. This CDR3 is CASSGTSGGRSYNEQFF. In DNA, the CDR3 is TGTGCCAGCAGCGGGACTAGCGGGGGACGATCCTACAATGAGCAGTTCTTC. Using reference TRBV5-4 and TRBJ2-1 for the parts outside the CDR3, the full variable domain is ETGVTQSPTHLIKTRGQQVTLRCSSQSGHNTVSWYQQALGQGPQFIFQYYREEENGRGNFPPRFSGLQFPNYSSELNVNALELDDSALYLCASSGTSGGRSYNEQFFGPGTRLTVL.

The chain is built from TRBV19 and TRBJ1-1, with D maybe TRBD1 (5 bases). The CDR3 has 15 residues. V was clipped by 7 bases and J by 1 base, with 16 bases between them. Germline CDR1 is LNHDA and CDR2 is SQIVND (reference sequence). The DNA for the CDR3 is TGTGCCAGTACCGACGAAAGGGGAGGGAACACTGAAGCTTTCTTT. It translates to CASTDERGGNTEAFF. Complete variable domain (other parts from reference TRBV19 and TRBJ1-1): DGGITQSPKYLFRKEGQNVTLSCEQNLNHDAMYWYRQDPGQGLRLIYYSQIVNDFQKGDIAEGYSVSREKKESFPLTVTSAQKNPTAFYLCASTDERGGNTEAFFGQGTRLTVV.

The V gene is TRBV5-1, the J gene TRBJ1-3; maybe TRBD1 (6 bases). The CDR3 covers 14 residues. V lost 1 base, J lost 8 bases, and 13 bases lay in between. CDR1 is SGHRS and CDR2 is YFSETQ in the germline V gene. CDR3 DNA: TGCGCCAGCAGCTTGCAACCAGGGGCGGACACCATATATTTT. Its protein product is CASSLQPGADTIYF.

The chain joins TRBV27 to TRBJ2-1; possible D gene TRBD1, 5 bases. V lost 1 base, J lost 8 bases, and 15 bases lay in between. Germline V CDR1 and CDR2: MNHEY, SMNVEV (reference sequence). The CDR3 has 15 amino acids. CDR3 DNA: TGTGCCAGCAGTTTATGGTCGGCAGGGCCCCATGAGCAGTTCTTC. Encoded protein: CASSLWSAGPHEQFF.

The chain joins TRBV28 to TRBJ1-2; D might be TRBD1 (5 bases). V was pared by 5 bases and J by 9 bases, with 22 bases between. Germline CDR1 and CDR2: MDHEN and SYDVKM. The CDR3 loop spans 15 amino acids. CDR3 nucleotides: TGTGCCAGCAGTCCCATCGGCCCGGGGGAGTTTAGCTACACCTTC. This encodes CASSPIGPGEFSYTF.

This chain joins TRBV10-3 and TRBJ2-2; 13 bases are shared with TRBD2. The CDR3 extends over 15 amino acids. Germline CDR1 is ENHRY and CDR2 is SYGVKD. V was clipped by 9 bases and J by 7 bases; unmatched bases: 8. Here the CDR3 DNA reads TGTGCCATGACTAGCGGGGGGACCGGAGGCGGGGAGCTGTTTTTT. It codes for CAMTSGGTGGGELFF.

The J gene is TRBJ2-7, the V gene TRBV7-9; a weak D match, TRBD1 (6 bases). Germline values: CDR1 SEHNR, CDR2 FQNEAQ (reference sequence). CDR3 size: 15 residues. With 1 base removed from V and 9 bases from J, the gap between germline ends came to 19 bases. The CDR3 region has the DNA TGTGCCAGCAGCTTAGGAACTACAGGGATCCCGGGGCAGTACTTC. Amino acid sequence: CASSLGTTGIPGQYF.

The CDR3 sequence is CASSSGWTGDYYGYTF. CDR3 in DNA: TGTGCCAGCAGCTCGGGATGGACAGGGGACTACTATGGCTACACCTTC. The chain employs TRBV7-9 and TRBJ1-2; 9 nucleotides align to TRBD1. This CDR3 contains 16 residues. The junction had 9 bases not matched to a gene; V was cut back by 4 bases and J by 3 bases. CDR1 SEHNR and CDR2 FQNEAQ come from the germline V gene (reference sequence).

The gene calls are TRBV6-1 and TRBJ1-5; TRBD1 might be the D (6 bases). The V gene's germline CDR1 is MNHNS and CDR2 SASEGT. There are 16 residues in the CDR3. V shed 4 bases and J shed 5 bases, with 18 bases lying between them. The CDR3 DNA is TGTGCCAGCAGTGCTGGGGCAGGGGAAGGTTATCAGCCCCAGCATTTT. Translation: CASSAGAGEGYQPQHF.

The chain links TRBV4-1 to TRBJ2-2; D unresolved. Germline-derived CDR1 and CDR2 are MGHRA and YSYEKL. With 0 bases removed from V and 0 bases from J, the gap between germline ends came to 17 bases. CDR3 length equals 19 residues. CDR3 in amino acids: CASSQDAGTSFANTGELFF. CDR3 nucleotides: TGCGCCAGCAGCCAAGATGCAGGTACCTCGTTCGCGAACACCGGGGAGCTGTTTTTT.

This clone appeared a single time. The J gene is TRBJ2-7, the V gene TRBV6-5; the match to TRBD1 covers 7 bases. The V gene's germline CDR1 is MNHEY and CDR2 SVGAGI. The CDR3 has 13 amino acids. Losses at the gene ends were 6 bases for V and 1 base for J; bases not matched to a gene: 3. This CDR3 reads CASSKGQSYEQYV. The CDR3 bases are TGTGCCAGCAGCAAGGGACAGTCCTACGAGCAGTACGTC.

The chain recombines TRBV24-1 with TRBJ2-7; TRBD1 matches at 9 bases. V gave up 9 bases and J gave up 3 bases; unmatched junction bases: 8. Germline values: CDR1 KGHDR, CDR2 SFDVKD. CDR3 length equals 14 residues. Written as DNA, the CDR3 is TGTGCCACCCCTGAGGGACAGGGTTTCTACGAGCAGTACTTC. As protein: CATPEGQGFYEQYF.

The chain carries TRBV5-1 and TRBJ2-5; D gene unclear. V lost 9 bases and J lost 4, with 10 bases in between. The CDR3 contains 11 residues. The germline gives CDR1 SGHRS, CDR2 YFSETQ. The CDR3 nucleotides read TGCGCCACCTCAGACACAGAGACCCAGTACTTC. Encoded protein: CATSDTETQYF.

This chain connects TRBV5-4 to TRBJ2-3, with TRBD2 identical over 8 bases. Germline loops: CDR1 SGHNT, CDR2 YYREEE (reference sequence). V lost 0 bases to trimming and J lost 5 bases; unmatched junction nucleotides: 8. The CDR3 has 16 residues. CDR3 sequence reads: CASSLVGREGGDTQYF. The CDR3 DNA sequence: TGTGCCAGCAGCTTGGTAGGCCGGGAGGGTGGAGATACGCAGTATTTT.

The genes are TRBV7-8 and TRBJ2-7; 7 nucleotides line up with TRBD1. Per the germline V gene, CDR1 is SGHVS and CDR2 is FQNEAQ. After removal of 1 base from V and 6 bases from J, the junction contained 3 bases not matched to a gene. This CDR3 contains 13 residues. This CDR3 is CASSLVSGGEQYV. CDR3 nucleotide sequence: TGTGCCAGCAGCTTAGTATCAGGGGGCGAGCAGTACGTC.